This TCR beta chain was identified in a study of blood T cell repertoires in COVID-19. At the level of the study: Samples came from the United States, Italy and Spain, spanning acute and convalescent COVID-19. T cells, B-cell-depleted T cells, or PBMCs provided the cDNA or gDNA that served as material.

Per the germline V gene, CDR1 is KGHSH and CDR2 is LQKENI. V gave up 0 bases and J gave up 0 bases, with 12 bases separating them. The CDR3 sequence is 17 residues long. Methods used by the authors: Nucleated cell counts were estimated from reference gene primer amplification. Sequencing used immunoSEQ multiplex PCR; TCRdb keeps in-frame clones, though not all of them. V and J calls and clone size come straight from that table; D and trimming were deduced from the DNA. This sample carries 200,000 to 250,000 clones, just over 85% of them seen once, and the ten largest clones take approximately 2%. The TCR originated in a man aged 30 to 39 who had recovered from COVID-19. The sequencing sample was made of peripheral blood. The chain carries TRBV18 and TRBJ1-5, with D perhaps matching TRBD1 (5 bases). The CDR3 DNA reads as TGTGCCAGCTCACCACCAGGACGGACATATAGCAATCAGCCCCAGCATTTT. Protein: CASSPPGRTYSNQPQHF.